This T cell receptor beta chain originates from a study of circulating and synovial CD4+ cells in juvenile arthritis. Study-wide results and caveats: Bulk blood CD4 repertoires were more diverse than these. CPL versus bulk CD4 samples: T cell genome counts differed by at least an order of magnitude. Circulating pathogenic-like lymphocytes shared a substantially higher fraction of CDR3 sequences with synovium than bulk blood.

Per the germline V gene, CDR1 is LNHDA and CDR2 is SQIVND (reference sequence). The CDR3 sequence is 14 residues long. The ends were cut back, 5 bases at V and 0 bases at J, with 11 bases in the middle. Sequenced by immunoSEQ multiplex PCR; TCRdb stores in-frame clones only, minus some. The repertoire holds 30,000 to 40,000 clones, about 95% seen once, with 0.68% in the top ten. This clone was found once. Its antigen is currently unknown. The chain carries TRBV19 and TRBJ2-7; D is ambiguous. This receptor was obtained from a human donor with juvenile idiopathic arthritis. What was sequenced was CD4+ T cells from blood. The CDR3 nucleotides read TGTGCCAGTAGTCCGCGGATGAACTCCTACGAGCAGTACTTC. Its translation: CASSPRMNSYEQYF.